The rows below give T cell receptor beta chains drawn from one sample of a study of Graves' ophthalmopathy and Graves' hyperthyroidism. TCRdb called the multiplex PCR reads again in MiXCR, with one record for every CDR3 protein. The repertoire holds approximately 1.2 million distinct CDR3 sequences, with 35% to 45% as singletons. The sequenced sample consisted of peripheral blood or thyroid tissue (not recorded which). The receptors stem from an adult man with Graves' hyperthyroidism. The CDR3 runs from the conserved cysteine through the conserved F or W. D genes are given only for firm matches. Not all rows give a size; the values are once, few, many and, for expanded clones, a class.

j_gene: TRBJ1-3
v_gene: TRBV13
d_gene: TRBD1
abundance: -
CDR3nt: TGTGCCAGCAGCAAACAGGGGGCGGCAGGAAACACCATATATTTT
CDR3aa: CASSKQGAAGNTIYF

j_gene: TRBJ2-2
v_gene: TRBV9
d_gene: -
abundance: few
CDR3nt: TGTGCCAGCAGCGGAAGACAGAGGGCAGGGAGTCTTCCGAACACCGGGGAGCTGTTTTTT
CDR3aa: CASSGRQRAGSLPNTGELFF

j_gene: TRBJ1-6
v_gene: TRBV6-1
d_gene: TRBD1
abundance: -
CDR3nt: TGTGCCAGCAGTAAAGGGACAGGCGAAGGGAATTCACCCCTCCACTTT
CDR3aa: CASSKGTGEGNSPLHF

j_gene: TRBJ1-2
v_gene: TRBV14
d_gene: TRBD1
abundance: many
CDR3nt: TGTGCCAGCAGTCCGATCGGGACAGGATTCCCACCTCCCTATGGCTACACCTTC
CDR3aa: CASSPIGTGFPPPYGYTF

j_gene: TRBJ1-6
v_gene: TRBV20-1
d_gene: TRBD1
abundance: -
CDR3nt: TGCAGTGCTAGAGGGCAGGGGGCTTTCAATTCACCCCTCCACTTT
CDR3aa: CSARGQGAFNSPLHF

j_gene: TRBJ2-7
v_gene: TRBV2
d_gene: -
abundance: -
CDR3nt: TGTGCCAGCAGTGAATCACGGGCTCGCGAGCAGTACTTC
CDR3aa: CASSESRAREQYF

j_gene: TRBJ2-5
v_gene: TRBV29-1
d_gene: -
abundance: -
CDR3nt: TGCAGCGTTGAGGCAGTTGCCCTAGAGACCCAGTACTTC
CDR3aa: CSVEAVALETQYF

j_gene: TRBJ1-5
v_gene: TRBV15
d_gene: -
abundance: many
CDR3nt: TGTGCCACCAGCAGAGGAGACGGCAATCAGCCCCAGCATTTT
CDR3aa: CATSRGDGNQPQHF

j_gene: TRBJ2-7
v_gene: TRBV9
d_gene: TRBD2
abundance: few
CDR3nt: TGTGCCAGCAGCCCCCGAGGGACTAGCGGGTTGCGGTCCTACGAGCAGTACTTC
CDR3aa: CASSPRGTSGLRSYEQYF

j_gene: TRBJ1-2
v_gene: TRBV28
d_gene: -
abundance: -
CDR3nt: TGTGCCAGCACCTTAGCGGGCGACTATGGCTACACCTTC
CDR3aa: CASTLAGDYGYTF

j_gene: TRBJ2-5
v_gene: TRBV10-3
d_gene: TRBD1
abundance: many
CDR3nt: TGTGCCATCAGTGACCCGGGACAGGGGAAAAGGGAGACCCAGTACTTC
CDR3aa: CAISDPGQGKRETQYF

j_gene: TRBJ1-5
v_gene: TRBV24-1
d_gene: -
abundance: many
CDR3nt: TGTGCCACCAGTGAGACCGGGAGAAGAGATCAGCCCCAGCATTTT
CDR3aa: CATSETGRRDQPQHF

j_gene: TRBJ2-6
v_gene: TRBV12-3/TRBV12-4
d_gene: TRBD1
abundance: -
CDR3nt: TGTGCCAGCAGTTTAGTTAAACCGGGACAGTTGACCTCTGGGGCCAACGTCCTGACTTTC
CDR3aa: CASSLVKPGQLTSGANVLTF

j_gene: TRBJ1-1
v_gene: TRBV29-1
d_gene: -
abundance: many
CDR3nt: TGCAGCGTTTCTCCGGGAAAGATAAACACTGAAGCTTTCTTT
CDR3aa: CSVSPGKINTEAFF

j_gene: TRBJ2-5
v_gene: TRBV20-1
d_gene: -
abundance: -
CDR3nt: TGCAGTGCCCCCCGAGTGCAGAGCCCGTACCAAGAGACCCAGTACTTC
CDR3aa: CSAPRVQSPYQETQYF

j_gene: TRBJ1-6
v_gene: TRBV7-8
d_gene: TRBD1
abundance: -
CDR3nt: TGTGCCAGCAGGTCGGGACAGGGCCCGTGGGAGCCCCTCCACTTT
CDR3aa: CASRSGQGPWEPLHF

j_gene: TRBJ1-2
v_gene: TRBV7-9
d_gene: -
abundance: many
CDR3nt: TGTGCCAGCAGCTCCTTGCAAAAGGCAGGAGCCGATGACTACACCTTC
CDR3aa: CASSSLQKAGADDYTF

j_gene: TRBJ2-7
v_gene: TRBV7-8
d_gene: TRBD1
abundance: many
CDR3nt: TGTGCCAGCAGCTTAAGGAGACAGGGGAAAAACTACGAGCAGTACTTC
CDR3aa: CASSLRRQGKNYEQYF

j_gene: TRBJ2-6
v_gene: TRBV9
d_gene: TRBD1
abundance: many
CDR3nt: TGTGCCAGCACCGTTGGACAGGGGGGCCTCTCTGGGGCCAACGTCCTGACTTTC
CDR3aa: CASTVGQGGLSGANVLTF

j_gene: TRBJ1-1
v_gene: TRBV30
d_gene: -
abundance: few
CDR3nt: TGTGCCTGGAATGGGGGGAGCACTGAAGCTTTCTTT
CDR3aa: CAWNGGSTEAFF

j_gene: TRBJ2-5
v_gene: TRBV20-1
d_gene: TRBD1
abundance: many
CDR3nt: TGCAGTGCTCGAGCCCGGACAGGGGGAGAGACCCAGTACTTC
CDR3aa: CSARARTGGETQYF

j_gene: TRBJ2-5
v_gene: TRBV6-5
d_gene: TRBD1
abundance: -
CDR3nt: TGTGCCAGCAGTTACGCGGGACAGGGGTTTTGGGAGACCCAGTACTTC
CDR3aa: CASSYAGQGFWETQYF

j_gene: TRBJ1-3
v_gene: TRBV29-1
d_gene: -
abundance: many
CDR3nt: TGCAGCGGGGGCATCTCTGGAAACACCATATATTTT
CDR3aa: CSGGISGNTIYF

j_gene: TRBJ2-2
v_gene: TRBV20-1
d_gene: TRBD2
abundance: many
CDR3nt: TGCAGTGCTGAGGCTAGCGGGAGGAACACCGGGGAGCTGTTTTTT
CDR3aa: CSAEASGRNTGELFF

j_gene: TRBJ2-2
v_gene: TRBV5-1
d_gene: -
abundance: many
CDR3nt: TGCGCCAGCAGCTTGCTGGCAGTGAACACCGGGGAGCTGTTTTTT
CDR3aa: CASSLLAVNTGELFF

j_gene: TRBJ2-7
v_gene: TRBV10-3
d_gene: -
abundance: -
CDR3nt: TGTGCCATCAGTTACTCGACGGAGTTTAGAGAGCAGTACTTC
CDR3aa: CAISYSTEFREQYF

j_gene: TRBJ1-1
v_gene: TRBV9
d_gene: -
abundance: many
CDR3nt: TGTGCCAGCAGCGTAGTGGGGGGTATGGAAGCTTTCTTT
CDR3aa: CASSVVGGMEAFF

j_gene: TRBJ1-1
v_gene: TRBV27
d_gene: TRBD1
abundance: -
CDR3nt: TGTGCCAGCAGTTTCCCCGGACAGGGGGTCACTGAAGCTTTCTTT
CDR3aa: CASSFPGQGVTEAFF

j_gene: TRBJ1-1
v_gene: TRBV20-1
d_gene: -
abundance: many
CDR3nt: TGCAGTGCTAGAGATCTAGGTTACACTGAAGCTTTCTTT
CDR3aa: CSARDLGYTEAFF

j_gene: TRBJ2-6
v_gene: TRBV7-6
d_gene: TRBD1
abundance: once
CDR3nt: TGTGCCAGCAGCTATCCACGGGGGACAGGACCCTCTGGGGCCAACGTCCTGACTTTC
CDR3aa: CASSYPRGTGPSGANVLTF

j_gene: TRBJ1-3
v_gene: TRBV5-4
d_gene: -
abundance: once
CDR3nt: TGTGCCGGCAGCGATGACTTAAGCTCTGGAAACACCATATATTTT
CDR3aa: CAGSDDLSSGNTIYF

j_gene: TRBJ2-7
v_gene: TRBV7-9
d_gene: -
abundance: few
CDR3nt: TGTGCCAGCAGCTTTCCCGCCTCGGAGGGCGAGCAGTACTTC
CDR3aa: CASSFPASEGEQYF

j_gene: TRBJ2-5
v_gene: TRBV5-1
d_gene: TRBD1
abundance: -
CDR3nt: TGCGCCAGCAGCATGGACAGGGTTGGGGAGACCCAGTACTTC
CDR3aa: CASSMDRVGETQYF

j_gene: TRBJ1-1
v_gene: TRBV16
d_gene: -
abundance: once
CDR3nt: TGTGCCAGCAGACCCGGAGGGGTGTCGACTGAAGCTTTCTTT
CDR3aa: CASRPGGVSTEAFF

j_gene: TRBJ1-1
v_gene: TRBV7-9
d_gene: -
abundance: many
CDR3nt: TGTGCCAGCACCTCGAGAACAGGGACTGCGACTGAAGCTTTCTTT
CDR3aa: CASTSRTGTATEAFF

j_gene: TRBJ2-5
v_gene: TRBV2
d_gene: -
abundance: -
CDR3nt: TGTGCCAGCAGAAGACAAGAAGAGACCCAGTACTTC
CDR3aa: CASRRQEETQYF

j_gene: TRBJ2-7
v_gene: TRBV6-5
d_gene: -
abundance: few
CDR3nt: TGTGCCAGCAGTATCCTGGGGGCGGGAGTCTACGAGCAGTACTTC
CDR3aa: CASSILGAGVYEQYF

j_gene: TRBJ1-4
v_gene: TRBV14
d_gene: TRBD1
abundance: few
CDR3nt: TGTGCCAGCAGCCAATATCTCCCGGGACAGGGAGATGAAAAACTGTTTTTT
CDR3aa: CASSQYLPGQGDEKLFF

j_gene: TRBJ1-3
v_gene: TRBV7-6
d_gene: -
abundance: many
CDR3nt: TGTGCCAGCAGCACCATGTCTGGAAACACCATATATTTT
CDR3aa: CASSTMSGNTIYF

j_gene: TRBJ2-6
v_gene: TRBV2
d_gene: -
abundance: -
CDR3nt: TGTGCCAGCAGTGATGACAGGACCAAAGTCCTGACTTTC
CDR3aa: CASSDDRTKVLTF

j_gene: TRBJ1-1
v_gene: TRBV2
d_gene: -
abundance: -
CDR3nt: TGTGCCAGCCGAGGACAGACTATCCCCCTCACTGAAGCTTTCTTT
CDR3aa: CASRGQTIPLTEAFF

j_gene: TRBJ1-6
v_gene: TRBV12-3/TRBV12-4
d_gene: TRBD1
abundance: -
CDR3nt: TGTGCCAGCAGTGCCACAGGGGGCCCCTATAATTCACCCCTCCACTTT
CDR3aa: CASSATGGPYNSPLHF

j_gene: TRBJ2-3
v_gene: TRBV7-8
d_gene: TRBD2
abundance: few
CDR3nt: TGTGCCAGCAGCCAAGGGGCGGGGGGCGGTACAGATACGCAGTATTTT
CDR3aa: CASSQGAGGGTDTQYF

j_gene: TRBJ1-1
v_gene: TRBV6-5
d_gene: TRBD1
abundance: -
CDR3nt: TGTGCCAGCAGTTTAAAGGGGGCATTAACTGAAGCTTTCTTT
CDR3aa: CASSLKGALTEAFF

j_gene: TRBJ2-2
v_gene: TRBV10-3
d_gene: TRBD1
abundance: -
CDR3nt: TGTGCCGTTCTGGACAGGGCGAACACCGGGGAGCTGTTTTTT
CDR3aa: CAVLDRANTGELFF

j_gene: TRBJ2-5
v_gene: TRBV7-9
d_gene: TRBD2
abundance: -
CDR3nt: TGTGCCAGCAGCTTTCTCCTAGCGGGGGTACAAGAGACCCAGTACTTC
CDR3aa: CASSFLLAGVQETQYF

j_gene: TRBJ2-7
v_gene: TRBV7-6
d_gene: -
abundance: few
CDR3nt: TGTGCCAGCGGGACATTCCCCTACGAGCAGTACTTC
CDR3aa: CASGTFPYEQYF

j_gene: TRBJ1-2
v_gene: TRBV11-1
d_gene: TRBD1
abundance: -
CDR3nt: TGTGCCAGCAGCGTTTGGACAGGGGGCGGGTATGGCTACACCTTC
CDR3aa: CASSVWTGGGYGYTF

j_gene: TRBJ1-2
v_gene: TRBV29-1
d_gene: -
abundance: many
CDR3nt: TGCAGCGGGTTTCAGGACCTGTATGGCTACACCTTC
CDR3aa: CSGFQDLYGYTF

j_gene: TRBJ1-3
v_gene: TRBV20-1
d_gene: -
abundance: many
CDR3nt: TGCAGTGCTAGTATCCTCGGAAACACCATATATTTT
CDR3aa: CSASILGNTIYF

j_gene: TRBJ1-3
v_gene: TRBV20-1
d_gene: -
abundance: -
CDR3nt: TGCAGTGCTACCCGGGGACGTTTGGGAAACACCATATATTTT
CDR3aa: CSATRGRLGNTIYF

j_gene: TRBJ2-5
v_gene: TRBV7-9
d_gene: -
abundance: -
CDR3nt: TGTGCCAGCAGCTTAGCCCTGGCTGCAGAGACCCAGTACTTC
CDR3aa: CASSLALAAETQYF

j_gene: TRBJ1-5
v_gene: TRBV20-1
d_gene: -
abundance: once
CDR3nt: TGCAGTGCTAAGTATTCTCAACCGGGAGAGCCCCAGCATTTT
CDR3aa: CSAKYSQPGEPQHF

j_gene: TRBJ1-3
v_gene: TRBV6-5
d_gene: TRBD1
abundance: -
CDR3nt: TGTGCCAGCAGTTACTTCCCGGACAGGACCTCTGGAAACACCATATATTTT
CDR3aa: CASSYFPDRTSGNTIYF

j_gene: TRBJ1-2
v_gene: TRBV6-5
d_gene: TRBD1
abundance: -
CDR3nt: TGTGCCAGCAGTTACCAGGCGGGACAGACGAACTATGGCTACACCTTC
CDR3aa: CASSYQAGQTNYGYTF

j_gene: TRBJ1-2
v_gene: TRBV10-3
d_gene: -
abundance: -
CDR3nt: TGTGCCATCAGTGACAAGGACAGTCTTTTAAACTATGGCTACACCTTC
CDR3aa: CAISDKDSLLNYGYTF

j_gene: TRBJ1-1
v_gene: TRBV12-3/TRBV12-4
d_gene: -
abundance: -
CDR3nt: TGTGCCAGCAGGGGGGACGAGAACACTGAAGCTTTCTTT
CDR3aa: CASRGDENTEAFF

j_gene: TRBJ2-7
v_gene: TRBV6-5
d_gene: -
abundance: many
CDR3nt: TGTGCCGGAGGGGGGAGCAGCTACGAGCAGTACTTC
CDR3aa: CAGGGSSYEQYF

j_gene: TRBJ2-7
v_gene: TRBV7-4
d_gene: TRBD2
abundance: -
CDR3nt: TGTGCCAGCAGTTACTCTGCCGCGGGGGTCTCCTACGAGCAGTACTTC
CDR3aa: CASSYSAAGVSYEQYF

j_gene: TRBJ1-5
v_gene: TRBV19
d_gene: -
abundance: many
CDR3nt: TGTGCCAGTAGTTGGGAGGTACAGGGATATAGCAATCAGCCCCAGCATTTT
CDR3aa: CASSWEVQGYSNQPQHF